This entry features one T cell receptor beta chain sequence. The antigen is undetermined. The CDR3 covers 13 residues. The V gene's germline CDR1 is LGHDT and CDR2 YNNKEL (reference sequence). V lost 4 bases, J lost 1 base, and 8 bases lay in between. This sample stems from a study of Ad26.COV2.S vaccination and SARS-CoV-2 variants. Study as a whole: A participant enrolled in the COV1001 Ad26.COV2.S trial arm provided the sample. Administration of Ad26.COV2.S was intramuscular, either once or twice 56 days apart. Study-level findings and limits: Researchers cautioned that TCR breadth and depth analyses may have underestimated total T cell responses.

The assay was immunoSEQ multiplex PCR, and TCRdb's table has in-frame clones only and misses some. This sample yields some 450,000 clones, of which less than 95% are seen a single time; roughly 3.9% belongs to the top ten. As for treatment: some 19 received Ad26.COV2.S at low or high dose, single or two shots; roughly 5 received placebo; per-sample allocation not given. Vaccine and placebo recipients were sampled on day 63 after the first injection. Sequences were derived from peripheral blood, sampled in a trial of Ad26.COV2.S vaccine versus placebo. The source is a person between 18 and 65 years old who received the Ad26.COV2.S COVID-19 vaccine or a placebo. The chain recombines TRBV3-1 (or the pseudogene TRBV3-2) with TRBJ2-7, with D perhaps TRBD2 (5 bases). CDR3 nucleotide sequence: TGTGCCAGCAGCCCTAGCCCATCCTACGAGCAGTACTTC. Its protein product is CASSPSPSYEQYF.